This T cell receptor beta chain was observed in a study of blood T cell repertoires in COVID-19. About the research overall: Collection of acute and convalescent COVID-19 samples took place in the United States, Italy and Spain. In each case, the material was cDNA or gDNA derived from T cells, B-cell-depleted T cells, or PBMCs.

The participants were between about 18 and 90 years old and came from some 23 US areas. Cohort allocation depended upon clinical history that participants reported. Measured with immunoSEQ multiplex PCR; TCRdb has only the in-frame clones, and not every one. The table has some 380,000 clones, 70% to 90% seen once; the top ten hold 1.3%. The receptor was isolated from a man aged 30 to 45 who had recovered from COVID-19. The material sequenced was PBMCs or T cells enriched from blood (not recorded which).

CDR3 DNA sequence: TGTGCCTGGAGTGTACGACAGGGCGCAACCTACAATGAGCAGTTCTTC. Its translation: CAWSVRQGATYNEQFF. The gene calls are TRBV30 and TRBJ2-1; TRBD1 agrees at 7 bases. CDR1 and CDR2 (germline): GTSNPN, SVGIG (reference sequence). The CDR3 has 16 amino acids. Trimming took 0 bases from V and 2 from J; bases not matched to a gene: 7.